Below are 23 T cell receptor beta chains sequenced from a single sample in a study of beta chain features in type 1 diabetes. No antigen is known for these receptors. Expressed TCRB transcripts got sequenced, as all isolated RNA was reverse transcribed. Clones were read by immunoSEQ multiplex PCR, and TCRdb kept only the in-frame ones, dropping some. The sample records about 260,000 clones, about 24% being singletons. The study's findings and limits: All four CD4+ subsets of Type 1 diabetes patients contained TCRB CDR3s that were moderately but significantly shorter.

The sample consisted of naive CD4+ T cells from blood. The receptors stem from a woman younger than 45 with type 1 diabetes.

The sample holds a few counts of this clone. The chain combines TRBV29-1 with TRBJ1-5; perhaps TRBD1 as D (5 bases). Trimming left V 6 bases short and J 1 base short, with 13 bases between. The germline gives CDR1 SQVTM, CDR2 ANQGSEA. The CDR3 covers 14 residues. The CDR3 loop is CSVTGAGSNQPQHF. In DNA form, the CDR3 reads TGCAGCGTGACTGGGGCAGGGAGCAATCAGCCCCAGCATTTT.

The chain combines TRBV29-1 with TRBJ2-7; possibly TRBD2 for D (5 bases). The CDR3 covers 11 residues. From germline, CDR1 is SQVTM and CDR2 ANQGSEA. With 7 bases removed from V and 0 bases from J, the gap between germline ends came to 7 bases. Here the CDR3 DNA reads TGCAGCGCCGGAGGCTCCTACGAGCAGTACTTC. Protein product: CSAGGSYEQYF.

This sequence joins TRBV30 and TRBJ1-1; 7 bases match TRBD1. V was pared by 4 bases and J by 1 base, with 3 bases of the junction left unmatched. Per germline, CDR1 GTSNPN and CDR2 SVGIG (reference sequence). There are 13 residues in the CDR3. The CDR3 DNA is TGTGCCTGGAATAAGGGGGCGAACACTGAAGCTTTCTTT. Translated: CAWNKGANTEAFF.

This clone was observed a few times. The chain couples TRBV7-9 to TRBJ2-1, with a possible D match to TRBD2 (5 bases). The CDR3 covers 14 residues. Between the trimmed V and J ends, which lost 4 bases and 7 bases, there was a span of 14 bases. The germline V gene has CDR1 SEHNR and CDR2 FQNEAQ (reference sequence). The chain's CDR3 is CASSSRDLRNEQFF. CDR3 DNA: TGTGCCAGCAGCTCACGGGATCTTAGAAATGAGCAGTTCTTC. Looking up the rest from reference TRBV7-9 and TRBJ2-1 gives the full variable domain: DTGVSQNPRHKITKRGQNVTFRCDPISEHNRLYWYRQTLGQGPEFLTYFQNEAQLEKSRLLSDRFSAERPKGSFSTLEIQRTEQGDSAMYLCASSSRDLRNEQFFGPGTRLTVL.

This chain uses TRBV5-8 with TRBJ2-7; D perhaps matches TRBD2 (5 bases). V lost 4 bases to trimming and J lost 4 bases, with 18 bases between them. The V gene's germline CDR1 is SGHTS and CDR2 YDEGEE. This CDR3 is built from 15 residues. The CDR3 sequence: CASSAEFTTIYEQYF. CDR3 DNA: TGTGCCAGCAGCGCCGAGTTCACGACTATTTACGAGCAGTACTTC.

This clone showed up just a few times. The rearrangement joins TRBV30 to TRBJ1-1; the D gene is possibly TRBD1 (6 bases). The germline CDR1 and CDR2 sequences are GTSNPN and SVGIG (reference sequence). The CDR3 has 13 residues. V dropped 4 bases and J dropped 3 bases, with 12 bases sitting between them. The CDR3 reads CAWNVGGHTEAFF. The CDR3 region has the DNA TGTGCCTGGAATGTGGGGGGGCACACTGAAGCTTTCTTT.

V usage is TRBV5-1 and J usage is TRBJ2-3; 8 bases map to TRBD1. V shed 4 bases, J shed 5 bases, and the junction held 12 bases outside the gene matches. Per germline, CDR1 SGHRS and CDR2 YFSETQ. The CDR3 sequence is 16 residues long. The CDR3 DNA sequence: TGCGCCAGCAGCATCGTCGGACAGGGAATCCAAGATACGCAGTATTTT. As protein: CASSIVGQGIQDTQYF.

The J gene is TRBJ1-5, the V gene TRBV9; the D is unclear. The V end lost 0 bases, the J end lost 0 bases, and 7 bases lay between the germline ends. The CDR3 is made up of 15 amino acids. Looked up from germline, CDR1 is SGDLS and CDR2 is YYNGEE. CDR3 sequence (DNA): TGTGCCAGCAGCGTAGGTCGGGATAGCAATCAGCCCCAGCATTTT. It yields the protein CASSVGRDSNQPQHF.

This clone was detected a few times. The chain combines TRBV18 with TRBJ2-3; 7 bases line up with TRBD2. The J segment lost 0 bases and the V segment lost 6 bases, leaving 6 bases of the junction unmatched. Germline CDR1 is KGHSH and CDR2 is LQKENI. The CDR3 runs 15 residues. Here the CDR3 DNA reads TGTGCCAGCTCGGGCCAGCGGGAAAGCACAGATACGCAGTATTTT. Protein sequence: CASSGQRESTDTQYF.

This clone appeared a few times. The rearrangement links TRBV14 to TRBJ2-7, with 9 bases lining up with TRBD2. CDR1 and CDR2 (germline): SGHDN, FVKESK. V shed 1 base and J 1 base; nucleotides not matched to a gene: 5. The CDR3 extends over 16 amino acids. CDR3 nucleotide sequence: TGTGCCAGCAGCCAAGTGGCGGGAGGGCCATCCTACGAGCAGTACTTC. Its protein product is CASSQVAGGPSYEQYF.

This chain uses TRBV23-1 with TRBJ2-6; D gene ambiguous. TRBV23-1 has ORF status, its function being uncertain. The CDR3 runs 17 residues. Trimming cost V 2 bases and J 0 bases, with 11 bases left between them. CDR3 sequence reads: CASSQNERSSGANVLTF. The DNA for the CDR3 is TGCGCCAGCAGTCAAAACGAACGGAGCTCTGGGGCCAACGTCCTGACTTTC.

The rearrangement links TRBV9 to TRBJ2-7, with 11 bases aligning to TRBD2. CDR3 size: 16 residues. Germline assignment: CDR1 SGDLS and CDR2 YYNGEE. With V trimmed by 4 bases and J by 6 bases, 12 bases remained unmatched. The CDR3 reads CASSRTLAGGPREQYF. Written as DNA, the CDR3 is TGTGCCAGCAGCAGAACCTTAGCGGGAGGGCCGCGCGAGCAGTACTTC.

The rearrangement joins TRBV11-2 to TRBJ2-5, with 7 bases lining up with TRBD2. V gave up 5 bases and J gave up 2 bases; unmatched junction bases: 5. The germline gives CDR1 SGHAT, CDR2 FQNNGV. This CDR3 has 14 amino acids. CDR3 DNA: TGTGCCAGCAGCCCGCGACTAGCTCAAGAGACCCAGTACTTC. Protein product: CASSPRLAQETQYF.

This clone was detected a few times. V is TRBV7-2 and J is TRBJ2-1, with TRBD1 matching 10 bases. This CDR3 has 15 residues. Germline values: CDR1 SGHTA, CDR2 FQGNSA. Germline trimming cut 1 base from V and 6 bases from J; bases unmatched to any gene: 3. This CDR3 is CASSLGQGAGNEQFF. For the CDR3, the DNA is TGTGCCAGCAGCTTAGGACAGGGGGCCGGCAATGAGCAGTTCTTC.

This clone was found a few times. V gene TRBV29-1 combines with J gene TRBJ2-7, with D possibly matching TRBD1 (6 bases). This CDR3 spans 13 amino acids. Germline V gene sequence: CDR1 SQVTM, CDR2 ANQGSEA. Trimming took off 4 bases at V and 6 bases at J, with 16 bases between the two ends. CDR3 in amino acids: CSVGRTRGAEQYF. The CDR3 nucleotides are TGCAGCGTTGGAAGGACCAGGGGTGCCGAGCAGTACTTC.

A few counts support this clone. The chain combines TRBV20-1 with TRBJ1-2, with D perhaps matching TRBD1 (5 bases). Trimming pared 5 bases from V and 6 bases from J, leaving 10 bases between. Germline values: CDR1 DFQATT, CDR2 SNEGSKA (reference sequence). The CDR3 length is 11 residues. The DNA of the CDR3 is TGCAGTGCTCGAGGCAGGGATGGCTACACCTTC. Protein sequence: CSARGRDGYTF.

This clone was observed a few times. The chain combines TRBV30 with TRBJ2-7, with TRBD2 identical over 8 bases. The CDR3 is made up of 15 amino acids. After removal of 0 bases from V and 0 bases from J, the junction contained 4 bases not matched to a gene. Germline CDR1 is GTSNPN and CDR2 is SVGIG (reference sequence). CDR3 region: CAWSVGLAGSYEQYF. The CDR3 DNA follows: TGTGCCTGGAGTGTAGGGCTAGCGGGCTCCTACGAGCAGTACTTC.

This clone was seen a few times. The chain employs TRBV29-1 and TRBJ2-5; 10 bases agree with TRBD2. V shed 3 bases and J 5 bases; nucleotides not matched to a gene: 9. The CDR3 has 15 residues. The germline V gene encodes CDR1 SQVTM and CDR2 ANQGSEA. CDR3 nucleotides: TGCAGCGTTGATAGAGCGGGAGGGCCTACGGAGACCCAGTACTTC. Translation gives CSVDRAGGPTETQYF.

The J gene is TRBJ2-2, the V gene TRBV9, with D possibly being TRBD2 (5 bases). Germline CDR1 is SGDLS and CDR2 is YYNGEE. This CDR3 is 15 amino acids long. Trimming cost V 2 bases and J 0 bases, with 8 bases left between them. The CDR3 protein is CASSVSGANTGELFF. Written as DNA, the CDR3 is TGTGCCAGCAGCGTCTCCGGGGCGAACACCGGGGAGCTGTTTTTT.

The sample holds a few counts of this clone. The chain links TRBV4-1 to TRBJ2-3; unclear D gene. Trimming left V 1 base short and J 6 bases short, with 8 bases between. Per germline, CDR1 MGHRA and CDR2 YSYEKL. This CDR3 spans 13 amino acids. CDR3 in amino acids: CASSQGIVDTQYF. The CDR3 DNA reads as TGCGCCAGCAGCCAAGGTATCGTTGATACGCAGTATTTT.

This clone was detected only a few times. The chain joins TRBV23-1 to TRBJ1-4; D call uncertain. TRBV23-1 falls under the ORF class, with uncertain function. V lost 2 bases and J lost 6, with 22 bases in between. The CDR3 consists of 18 residues. In DNA form, the CDR3 reads TGCGCCAGCAGTCAAATCTCCAGGAAGGGAGGTCTGGATGAAAAACTGTTTTTT. The encoded protein is CASSQISRKGGLDEKLFF.

This chain connects TRBV2 to TRBJ2-7, with D possibly matching TRBD2 (5 bases). The germline V and J ends were trimmed by 7 bases and 0 bases, with 16 bases remaining between them. Germline assignment: CDR1 SNHLY and CDR2 FYNNEI. This CDR3 is 15 amino acids long. The CDR3 region is CASIPERASSYEQYF. The CDR3 DNA reads as TGTGCCAGCATCCCGGAGAGGGCGAGCTCCTACGAGCAGTACTTC. The whole variable domain, filled in from reference TRBV2 and TRBJ2-7, reads EPEVTQTPSHQVTQMGQEVILRCVPISNHLYFYWYRQILGQKVEFLVSFYNNEISEKSEIFDDQFSVERPDGSNFTLKIRSTKLEDSAMYFCASIPERASSYEQYFGPGTRLTVT.

The V call is TRBV29-1, the J call TRBJ1-2; D not certain. The CDR3 covers 13 residues. V was pared by 1 base and J by 5 bases, with 11 bases between. Germline V lookup: CDR1 SQVTM, CDR2 ANQGSEA. CDR3 amino acids: CSVEVRGPYGYTF. The CDR3 coding sequence is TGCAGCGTTGAAGTCAGAGGGCCTTATGGCTACACCTTC. The full variable domain, with the rest looked up from reference TRBV29-1 and TRBJ1-2, is SAVISQKPSRDICQRGTSLTIQCQVDSQVTMMFWYRQQPGQSLTLIATANQGSEATYESGFVIDKFPISRPNLTFSTLTVSNMSPEDSSIYLCSVEVRGPYGYTFGSGTRLTVV.